This T cell receptor beta chain was recorded in a study of regulatory T cells in long-lasting Graves disease. In the study overall: Patients met the persistent Graves' disease definition after over 5 years of antithyroid drugs with positive TSH receptor antibodies. The study, taken as a whole, reports: There was favoring of TRBV28, TRBJ1-2 and TRBJ2-5 in persistent disease.

The CDR3 contains 14 residues. Germline assignment: CDR1 DFQATT and CDR2 SNEGSKA (reference sequence). The V and J ends lost 5 bases and 5 bases respectively, with 18 bases between them. Relying on iRepertoire HTBI primers and Arm-PCR of CDR3 regions, the team built TCR beta libraries. MiXCR, run by TCRdb on the multiplex PCR reads, gives a single entry per CDR3 protein. The table lists about 660,000 distinct CDR3 sequences, about 30% of them singletons, with around 40% in the top ten. Specified time point: persistent/refractory GD, antithyroid drugs over 5 years with positive TRAb. The TCR library was prepared using RNA isolated from PBMCs. This clonotype appeared a few times. The antigen is undetermined.

The specimen comprised peripheral blood mononuclear cells (PBMCs), sampled when the disease was refractory, from a patient treated with antithyroid drugs. The source of this sequence is a female donor with Graves disease. This chain joins TRBV20-1 and TRBJ2-5, with a weak D call TRBD1 (6 bases). CDR3 nucleotides: TGCAGTGCTCCATGGACTCCCCAGGGGGAGACCCAGTACTTC. It is translated as CSAPWTPQGETQYF.